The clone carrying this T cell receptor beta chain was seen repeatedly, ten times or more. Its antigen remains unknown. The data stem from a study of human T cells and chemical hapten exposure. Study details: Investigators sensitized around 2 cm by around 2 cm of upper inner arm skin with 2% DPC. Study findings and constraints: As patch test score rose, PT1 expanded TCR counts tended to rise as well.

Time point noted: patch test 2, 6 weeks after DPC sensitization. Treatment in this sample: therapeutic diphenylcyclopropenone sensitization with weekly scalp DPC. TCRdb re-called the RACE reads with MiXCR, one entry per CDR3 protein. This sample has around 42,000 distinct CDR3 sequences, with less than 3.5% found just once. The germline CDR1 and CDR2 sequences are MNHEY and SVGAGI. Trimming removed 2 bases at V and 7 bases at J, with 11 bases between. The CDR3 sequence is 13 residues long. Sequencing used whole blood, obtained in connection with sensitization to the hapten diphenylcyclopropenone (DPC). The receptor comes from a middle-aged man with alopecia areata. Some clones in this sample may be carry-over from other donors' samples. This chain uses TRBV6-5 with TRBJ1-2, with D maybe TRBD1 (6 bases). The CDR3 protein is CASSYSWGAGYTF. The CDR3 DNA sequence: TGTGCCAGCAGTTACAGTTGGGGGGCTGGCTACACCTTC.